The source of this T cell receptor beta chain is a study of cytotoxic CD8 clonotypes in ibrutinib-treated CLL. At the level of the study: Patients: eleven to twelve relapsed/refractory, fewer than 16 treatment-naive, about 18 IGHV unmutated. Study-level results: Few clonotypes were public, and these shrank or held steady under treatment. In comparison with age-matched healthy donors, baseline clonality was higher and tracked circulating CD8+ T-cell counts.

Trimming shortened V by 1 base and J by 0 bases, and 13 bases separated the two germline ends. The CDR3 consists of 16 residues. CDR1 LGHNA and CDR2 YNFKEQ come from the germline V gene. Comments on this clone: What it binds is unknown.

Depth targeted 1 in 200,000 to 1 in 1 million T cells, averaging around 9.5x coverage per clonotype. The method was immunoSEQ multiplex PCR; TCRdb's version includes in-frame clones alone and lacks a portion of them. Of about 310,000 clones in the sample, around four fifths were seen once. The chain links TRBV4-2 to TRBJ2-7, with D possibly being TRBD2 (6 bases). The TCR sequence derives from a human donor with chronic lymphocytic leukemia. This specimen was PBMCs, taken before ibrutinib treatment. The CDR3 is CASSQVSAGSSYEQYF. The CDR3 DNA follows: TGTGCCAGCAGCCAAGTCTCGGCGGGGAGCTCCTACGAGCAGTACTTC.